The 26 T cell receptor beta chains below come from one sample, sequenced in a study of response to subunit inactivated influenza vaccine. In TCRdb, the RT-PCR reads were re-called with MiXCR into one record per CDR3 protein. Of about 620,000 distinct CDR3 sequences listed, roughly 12% were seen once; the top ten hold approximately 9.9%. These data also formed part of another study, on T cells expressing NK-cell markers. That report notes: UMIs accompanied the 5'RACE template switching by which TCR beta cDNA was made.

The sequencing used PBMCs from blood, collected on the day of vaccination. Receptor source: a man aged 50 or older who received an inactivated influenza vaccine.

The chain employs TRBV7-9 and TRBJ2-3; D may be TRBD1 (5 bases). The CDR3 is 13 residues long. The V end was cut by 6 bases, the J end by 14 bases, with 21 bases between. Germline V gene sequence: CDR1 SEHNR, CDR2 FQNEAQ (reference sequence). In DNA, the CDR3 is TGTGCCAGCAGGTTGGACCTAAGGGGAACGGGGTATTTT. Protein: CASRLDLRGTGYF.

The chain has TRBV21-1 and TRBJ2-7; the table's D call, TRBD2, has no DNA check behind it. TRBV21-1 is a listed pseudogene. The CDR3 totals 19 residues. The CDR3: CASSKGGGGLALISYEQYF. CDR3 bases: TGTGCCAGCAGCAAAGGGGGGGGCGGACTAGCTTTGATATCCTACGAGCAGTACTTC.

This clonotype was counted ten times or more. The rearrangement uses TRBV12-3 or TRBV12-4 and TRBJ1-4; D is unclear. The ends were cut back, 5 bases at V and 5 bases at J, with 18 bases in the middle. This CDR3 has 16 amino acids. In DNA, the CDR3 is TGTGCCAGCAGTCTGGATCCGGGCCGTAAGAATGAAAAACTGTTTTTT. Its protein product is CASSLDPGRKNEKLFF.

This clonotype was counted at least ten times. The rearrangement links TRBV7-9 to TRBJ2-4; 8 nucleotides agree with TRBD1. V lost 5 bases and J lost 0; bases outside the gene matches: 6. CDR1 is SEHNR, CDR2 FQNEAQ, per germline (reference sequence). The CDR3 consists of 16 residues. Here the CDR3 DNA reads TGTGCCAGCAGCGAAGGACAGGGTCTAGCCAAAAACATTCAGTACTTC. Protein: CASSEGQGLAKNIQYF.

This clonotype has only a few counts. The chain couples TRBV7-2 to TRBJ2-1; D unclear. Trimming removed 3 bases from V and 7 bases from J, with 7 bases in between. In germline, CDR1 is SGHTA, CDR2 FQGNSA. The CDR3 totals 12 residues. The CDR3 DNA reads as TGTGCCAGCAGCTTTTACAGTAATGAGCAGTTCTTC. Translation: CASSFYSNEQFF.

There are a few counts of this clonotype. This chain uses TRBV7-2 with TRBJ2-5; TRBD2 aligns across 12 bases. With V trimmed by 0 bases and J by 1 base, 0 bases remained unmatched. CDR3 length equals 16 residues. The germline V gene encodes CDR1 SGHTA and CDR2 FQGNSA. CDR3 sequence: CASSLATSGGQETQYF. DNA of the CDR3: TGTGCCAGCAGCTTAGCGACTAGCGGGGGCCAAGAGACCCAGTACTTC.

This clonotype was seen more than once but under ten times. The V gene is TRBV5-1, the J gene TRBJ2-1, with TRBD2 identical over 10 bases. Germline V gives CDR1 SGHRS, CDR2 YFSETQ. The CDR3 has 14 amino acids. The J segment lost 8 bases and the V segment lost 2 bases, leaving 4 bases of the junction unmatched. The CDR3 region has the DNA TGCGCCAGCAGCTTCCAGCGGGAGGGAGATGAGCAGTTCTTC. This encodes CASSFQREGDEQFF. The full variable domain, with the rest looked up from reference TRBV5-1 and TRBJ2-1, is KAGVTQTPRYLIKTRGQQVTLSCSPISGHRSVSWYQQTPGQGLQFLFEYFSETQRNKGNFPGRFSGRQFSNSRSEMNVSTLELGDSALYLCASSFQREGDEQFFGPGTRLTVL.

This clonotype occurred many times. In DNA, the CDR3 is TGCAGTGCTAGAGATGTCCGGGCGACTGAGCAGTTCTTC. It specifies CSARDVRATEQFF. The rearrangement joins TRBV20-1 to TRBJ2-1, with D unclear. The CDR3 runs 13 residues. CDR1 DFQATT and CDR2 SNEGSKA come from the germline V gene (reference sequence). V was cut by 0 bases and J by 9 bases, with 12 bases left in between.

The V gene is TRBV5-1, the J gene TRBJ1-4, with D maybe TRBD1 (6 bases). Trimming pared 5 bases from V and 6 bases from J, leaving 14 bases between. Germline lookup yields CDR1 SGHRS and CDR2 YFSETQ. CDR3 size: 14 residues. In DNA, the CDR3 is TGCGCCAGCAGTCGGAGCAGGGGCGATGAAAAACTGTTTTTT. Protein sequence: CASSRSRGDEKLFF.

The V call is TRBV7-2, the J call TRBJ2-1, with a weak D call TRBD2 (5 bases). The CDR3 is 14 amino acids. Trimming removed 3 bases from V and 2 bases from J, with 8 bases in between. Germline loops: CDR1 SGHTA, CDR2 FQGNSA. CDR3 protein: CASSFSVTYNEQFF. The CDR3, as DNA: TGTGCCAGCAGCTTTAGCGTAACCTACAATGAGCAGTTCTTC.

This clonotype has a handful of counts. The genes are TRBV12-3 or TRBV12-4 and TRBJ1-5, with 7 nucleotides matching TRBD1. Losses at the gene ends were 1 base for V and 4 bases for J; bases not matched to a gene: 10. The CDR3 covers 17 residues. CDR3 loop: CASSLGQGRFSNQPQHF. DNA of the CDR3: TGTGCCAGCAGTTTAGGACAGGGAAGGTTCAGTAATCAGCCCCAGCATTTT.

This clonotype was detected only a few times. This chain uses TRBV4-3 with TRBJ1-2; D is perhaps TRBD1 (5 bases). Trimming removed 6 bases at V and 7 bases at J, with 21 bases between. Germline loops: CDR1 LGHNA, CDR2 YSLEER. The CDR3 has 15 residues. The CDR3, as DNA: TGCGCCAGCAGTTTAGGGGTGGGTAGTTTTTCTGGCTACACCTTC. This encodes CASSLGVGSFSGYTF.

This clonotype was counted a few times. V and J are TRBV4-1 and TRBJ1-2; 7 bases fit TRBD1. Germline CDR1 is MGHRA and CDR2 is YSYEKL. V shed 7 bases and J 8 bases; nucleotides not matched to a gene: 19. This CDR3 is 16 amino acids long. CDR3 coding DNA: TGCGCCAGCAATAACAGGGGAACTTCCCCCCTTGGCGGCTACACCTTC. Amino acid sequence: CASNNRGTSPLGGYTF.

The rearrangement joins TRBV12-3 or TRBV12-4 to TRBJ2-2, with D perhaps matching TRBD2 (5 bases). The CDR3 consists of 15 residues. V lost 3 bases and J lost 5, with 13 bases in between. DNA for the CDR3: TGTGCCAGCAGTTTTAGAGGGTCCAGGACCGGGGAGCTGTTTTTT. This translates into CASSFRGSRTGELFF.

The rearrangement links TRBV20-1 to TRBJ2-1; D may be TRBD2 (6 bases). The germline V and J ends were trimmed by 0 bases and 0 bases, with 12 bases remaining between them. The CDR3 is made up of 16 amino acids. From germline, CDR1 is DFQATT and CDR2 SNEGSKA (reference sequence). The DNA of the CDR3 is TGCAGTGCTAGAGACGGGGGACGGAGCTCCTACAATGAGCAGTTCTTC. Its translation is CSARDGGRSSYNEQFF.

The chain couples TRBV10-3 to TRBJ2-5, with D possibly matching TRBD1 (6 bases). Trimming stripped 6 bases from V and 2 bases from J, with 10 bases between. The CDR3 is made up of 13 amino acids. In germline, CDR1 is ENHRY, CDR2 SYGVKD. In DNA form, the CDR3 reads TGTGCCATCAGGGATACAGGGCAAGAGACCCAGTACTTC. It is translated as CAIRDTGQETQYF.

This clonotype was observed a handful of times. This chain connects TRBV7-2 to TRBJ2-3; D unresolved. Trimming pared 1 base from V and 6 bases from J, leaving 14 bases between. This CDR3 has 15 residues. Looked up from germline, CDR1 is SGHTA and CDR2 is FQGNSA. This CDR3 is CASSLVSRSGDTQYF. The CDR3 nucleotides read TGTGCCAGCAGCTTAGTGTCCCGTTCCGGGGATACGCAGTATTTT.

This clonotype was seen more than once but under ten times. The chain uses TRBV5-6 and TRBJ2-1, with 7 positions matching TRBD2. V trimming: 2 bases; J trimming: 4 bases; junction bases outside the gene matches: 15. CDR1 is SGHDT and CDR2 is YYEEEE in the germline V gene. This CDR3 comprises 18 residues. The CDR3 region is CASSLSFALRGLYNEQFF. The CDR3 nucleotides are TGTGCCAGCAGCTTATCATTCGCGTTGCGGGGGTTGTACAATGAGCAGTTCTTC.

This sequence joins TRBV6-5 and TRBJ1-1; D gene ambiguous. Deletions cut 2 bases from V and 4 bases from J, with 11 bases between. Germline V gene lookup returns CDR1 MNHEY and CDR2 SVGAGI. The CDR3 extends over 14 amino acids. CDR3 bases: TGTGCCAGCAGTTACCAAGAGATGAGCACTGAAGCTTTCTTT. The encoded protein is CASSYQEMSTEAFF.

V gene TRBV9 combines with J gene TRBJ2-1; D might be TRBD2 (5 bases). CDR3 length equals 16 residues. Trimming pared 3 bases from V and 2 bases from J, leaving 15 bases between. Germline assignment: CDR1 SGDLS and CDR2 YYNGEE. CDR3 residues: CASSASLQRPYNEQFF. The DNA for the CDR3 is TGTGCCAGCAGCGCCAGCCTTCAGCGGCCCTACAATGAGCAGTTCTTC.

The table lists this clonotype with many counts. The chain employs TRBV29-1 and TRBJ2-5; tentative D call: TRBD2 (7 bases). The CDR3 runs to 13 residues. The germline V gene has CDR1 SQVTM and CDR2 ANQGSEA. Deletions cut 8 bases from V and 4 bases from J, with 17 bases between. CDR3: CSTEGGAGETQYF. The CDR3 coding sequence is TGCAGCACCGAAGGGGGGGCCGGAGAGACCCAGTACTTC.

This clonotype has only a few counts. V gene TRBV11-2 combines with J gene TRBJ2-5; the D gene is possibly TRBD1 (6 bases). Trimming removed 5 bases at V and 3 bases at J, with 25 bases between. Germline V gene data show CDR1 as SGHAT and CDR2 as FQNNGV. CDR3 length equals 18 residues. In nucleotides, the CDR3 is TGTGCCAGCAGCCGCCGCCCCTCGCTGGGGGCATTAAAAGAGACCCAGTACTTC. Translation: CASSRRPSLGALKETQYF.

This clonotype was seen only a few times. The chain carries TRBV3-1 and TRBJ2-1, with 8 bases identical to TRBD2. Germline V gene sequence: CDR1 LGHDT, CDR2 YNNKEL (reference sequence). The junction had 6 bases not matched to a gene; V was cut back by 6 bases and J by 2 bases. CDR3 length equals 15 residues. In nucleotides, the CDR3 is TGTGCCAGCAGTCGTAGCGGGACCACCTACAATGAGCAGTTCTTC. It is translated as CASSRSGTTYNEQFF.

This clonotype was picked up a small number of times. The V call is TRBV9, the J call TRBJ2-2; perhaps D is TRBD1 or TRBD2 (6 bases each). Germline V gives CDR1 SGDLS, CDR2 YYNGEE. The CDR3 spans 16 residues. Trimming took off 2 bases at V and 7 bases at J, with 18 bases between the two ends. CDR3 in DNA: TGTGCCAGCAGCGTGGGCCTAGGGGGGCGGATCGGGGAGCTGTTTTTT. Protein product: CASSVGLGGRIGELFF.

The rearrangement links TRBV4-2 to TRBJ2-3, with 8 bases that match TRBD2. CDR1 and CDR2 (germline): LGHNA, YNFKEQ. CDR3 length: 19 amino acids. The ends lost 2 bases at V and 0 bases at J; junction bases unmatched: 13. CDR3 amino acids: CASSQTLAEPASSTDTQYF. DNA for the CDR3: TGTGCCAGCAGCCAAACACTAGCGGAACCCGCTAGTAGCACAGATACGCAGTATTTT.

Only a few counts were recorded for this clonotype. J is TRBJ1-1 and V is TRBV5-1; the D is unclear. The CDR3 is made up of 15 amino acids. V was clipped by 0 bases and J by 2 bases, with 11 bases between them. The V gene's germline CDR1 is SGHRS and CDR2 YFSETQ. CDR3 residues: CASSLGRVSNTEAFF. CDR3 DNA sequence: TGCGCCAGCAGCTTGGGCCGGGTCTCTAACACTGAAGCTTTCTTT.